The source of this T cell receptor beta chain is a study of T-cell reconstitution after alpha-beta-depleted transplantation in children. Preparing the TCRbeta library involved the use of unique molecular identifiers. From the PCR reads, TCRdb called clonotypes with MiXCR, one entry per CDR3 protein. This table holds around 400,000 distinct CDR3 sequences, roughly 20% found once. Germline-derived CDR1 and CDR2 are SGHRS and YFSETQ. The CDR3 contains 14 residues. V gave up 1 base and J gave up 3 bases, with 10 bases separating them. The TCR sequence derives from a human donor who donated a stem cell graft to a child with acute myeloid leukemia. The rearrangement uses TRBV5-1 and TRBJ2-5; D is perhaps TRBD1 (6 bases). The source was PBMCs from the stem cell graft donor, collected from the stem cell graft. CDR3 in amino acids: CASSLTDSKETQYF. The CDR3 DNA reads TGCGCCAGCAGCTTGACGGACAGTAAAGAGACCCAGTACTTC.